The following is a TCR beta chain sequence with its context. The antigen remains undetermined. Primers included in the PCR were 60 Vbeta and 13 Jbeta primers. Generated by immunoSEQ multiplex PCR, the TCRdb table keeps only in-frame clones and is missing some. This table has some 130,000 clones, around 77% appearing once. The sample belongs to a study of cytomegalovirus exposure and HLA in healthy donors. Study-level findings and limits: TCR association rates varied by HLA locus in a later analysis, with DRB1 highest and HLA-C lowest.

Germline CDR1 MDHEN, CDR2 SYDVKM. Between the trimmed V and J ends, which lost 6 bases and 3 bases, there was a span of 8 bases. There are 13 residues in the CDR3. This TCR was recovered from a man between 45 and 60 years old in good health and CMV-seronegative. The chain joins TRBV28 to TRBJ2-2; no firm D call. Source material: PBMCs. CDR3 nucleotide sequence: TGTGCCAGCAGCTCAACTTACACCGGGGAGCTGTTTTTT. Translation: CASSSTYTGELFF.